A selection of T cell receptor beta chains follows, all from one sample in a study of blood T cell repertoires in COVID-19. This table comes from immunoSEQ multiplex PCR, and its TCRdb copy is limited to in-frame clones, with some not included. The table lists hundreds of thousands of clones, 80% to 90% of them singletons. Sequencing was carried out using PBMCs or T cells enriched from blood (not recorded which). These TCRs come from a woman between 45 and 60 years old in a cohort exposed to, infected with or recovered from COVID-19 (not recorded which). The CDR3 runs from the conserved cysteine through the conserved F or W. The D gene is left open where the match is weak. A row's size may be missing; if present it is once, few, many or a size class.

TRBD1,TRBV19,TRBJ1-5,few,CASSTKTGTYSNQPQHF,TGTGCCAGTAGTACTAAGACAGGGACATATAGCAATCAGCCCCAGCATTTT
TRBD1,TRBV5-1,TRBJ2-1,NA,CASWTGTVYNEQFF,TGCGCCAGCTGGACCGGGACAGTATACAATGAGCAGTTCTTC
NA,TRBV19,TRBJ2-5,NA,CASSVGETQYF,TGTGCCAGTAGCGTCGGAGAGACCCAGTACTTC
TRBD1,TRBV5-4,TRBJ1-6,few,CASSSDRGSSYNSPLHF,TGTGCCAGCAGCTCGGACAGGGGCTCCTCCTATAATTCACCCCTCCACTTT
NA,TRBV19,TRBJ1-2,NA,CASSIRGANYGYTF,TGTGCCAGTAGTATACGCGGGGCTAACTATGGCTACACCTTC
TRBD2,TRBV2,TRBJ2-2,NA,CASRATSGGTGELFF,TGTGCCAGCAGGGCGACTAGCGGGGGGACCGGGGAGCTGTTTTTT
TRBD1,TRBV5-1,TRBJ1-1,NA,CASSLRQGGTEAFF,TGCGCCAGCAGCTTGAGACAGGGTGGCACTGAAGCTTTCTTT
NA,TRBV7-2,TRBJ1-1,NA,CASSPRPYRYEQGAFF,TGTGCCAGCAGCCCACGACCTTACCGTTATGAACAGGGAGCTTTCTTT
NA,TRBV5-5,TRBJ2-1,NA,CASSLRWWTPGHWLDEQFF,TGTGCCAGCAGCTTGAGGTGGTGGACTCCGGGACACTGGCTAGATGAGCAGTTCTTC
NA,TRBV28,TRBJ1-2,NA,CASSEGRRGYTF,TGTGCCAGCTCGGAGGGGCGTCGGGGCTACACCTTC
NA,TRBV14,TRBJ1-1,NA,CASSPGHEFTMNTEAFF,TGTGCCAGCAGCCCGGGACACGAGTTTACCATGAACACTGAAGCTTTCTTT
NA,TRBV5-1,TRBJ1-5,NA,CASSPGLVTGQPQHF,TGCGCCAGCAGCCCGGGACTTGTCACGGGTCAGCCCCAGCATTTT
NA,TRBV7-9,TRBJ1-3,NA,CASSREARVGGNTIYF,TGTGCCAGCAGCCGAGAGGCTCGTGTCGGTGGAAACACCATATATTTT
NA,TRBV7-8,TRBJ1-1,NA,CASSSLRGRARAVNTEAFF,TGTGCCAGCAGCTCCCTCCGAGGGAGGGCGAGGGCGGTGAACACTGAAGCTTTCTTT
TRBD1,TRBV9,TRBJ1-1,NA,CASSNPQGIVSEAFF,TGTGCCAGCAGCAACCCACAGGGGATAGTATCTGAAGCTTTCTTT
NA,TRBV7-9,TRBJ2-7,NA,CASSFPSGTTTYEQYF,TGTGCCAGCAGCTTCCCCTCCGGGACAACGACCTACGAGCAGTACTTC
NA,TRBV3-1/TRBV3-2,TRBJ1-1,NA,CASSQDRSAMETEAFF,TGTGCCAGCAGCCAAGATCGTAGCGCGATGGAGACTGAAGCTTTCTTT
NA,TRBV3-1/TRBV3-2,TRBJ1-1,NA,CASSQGIVNTEAFF,TGTGCCAGCAGCCAAGGTATAGTGAACACTGAAGCTTTCTTT
TRBD1,TRBV15,TRBJ2-5,NA,CATSRQTGYETQYF,TGTGCCACCAGCAGACAGACAGGGTATGAGACCCAGTACTTC
TRBD1,TRBV7-3,TRBJ1-1,NA,CASSSDRGAEAFF,TGTGCCAGCAGCTCAGACAGGGGGGCTGAAGCTTTCTTT
NA,TRBV10-3,TRBJ1-3,NA,CAITLGGSGNTIYF,TGTGCCATCACCCTAGGGGGATCCGGAAACACCATATATTTT
NA,TRBV7-3,TRBJ1-1,NA,CASSFSGNTEAFF,TGTGCCAGCAGCTTTTCGGGGAACACTGAAGCTTTCTTT
NA,TRBV28,TRBJ2-1,NA,CASSLIGSVNNEQFF,TGTGCCAGCAGTTTAATTGGTAGCGTCAACAATGAGCAGTTCTTC
TRBD1,TRBV5-4,TRBJ2-4,NA,CASSADPTGTNIQYF,TGTGCCAGCAGCGCAGACCCGACAGGGACGAACATTCAGTACTTC
NA,TRBV30,TRBJ2-7,NA,CAWTRPQGLGEQYF,TGTGCCTGGACTCGCCCTCAGGGGCTGGGGGAGCAGTACTTC
TRBD1,TRBV12-3/TRBV12-4,TRBJ1-2,few,CASSQGVNSYTF,TGTGCCAGCAGCCAGGGGGTCAATAGCTACACCTTC
TRBD1,TRBV10-3,TRBJ1-5,NA,CAISESKDSGGSQPQHF,TGTGCCATCAGTGAGTCTAAAGATTCAGGGGGCAGTCAGCCCCAGCATTTT
TRBD2,TRBV5-5,TRBJ2-3,NA,CASSPARGGNTDTQYF,TGTGCCAGCAGTCCGGCGCGGGGGGGAAACACAGATACGCAGTATTTT
TRBD2,TRBV7-9,TRBJ2-2,NA,CASSLPGRAGELFF,TGTGCCAGCAGCTTACCAGGGAGGGCCGGGGAGCTGTTTTTT
NA,TRBV4-3,TRBJ1-6,NA,CASSQDQQRSYSPLHF,TGCGCCAGCAGCCAAGATCAACAGAGATCCTATTCACCCCTCCACTTT
NA,TRBV28,TRBJ1-4,once,CASSPGLYEKLFF,TGTGCCAGCAGCCCCGGACTTTATGAAAAACTGTTTTTT
NA,TRBV24-1,TRBJ1-2,NA,CATSDFSGYGYTF,TGTGCCACCAGTGATTTTTCGGGTTATGGCTACACCTTC
NA,TRBV13,TRBJ2-7,NA,CASRRGFSYEQYF,TGTGCCAGCCGGAGGGGATTCTCCTACGAGCAGTACTTC
TRBD2,TRBV7-2,TRBJ2-5,NA,CASSFGGGGQETQYF,TGTGCCAGCAGTTTCGGGGGGGGCGGGCAAGAGACCCAGTACTTC
NA,TRBV24-1,TRBJ1-2,NA,CATSDYGRGDYGYTF,TGTGCCACCAGTGATTATGGACGGGGGGACTATGGCTACACCTTC
NA,TRBV7-9,TRBJ2-3,NA,CASSLKVGTKSTDTQYF,TGTGCCAGCAGCTTAAAAGTCGGGACAAAGAGCACAGATACGCAGTATTTT
NA,TRBV30,TRBJ1-1,NA,CAWSVRVTEAFF,TGTGCCTGGAGTGTACGAGTTACTGAAGCTTTCTTT
NA,TRBV4-3,TRBJ2-1,NA,CASSPRPPGDEQFF,TGCGCCAGCAGCCCGCGCCCCCCAGGGGACGAGCAGTTCTTC
TRBD2,TRBV4-3,TRBJ2-5,NA,CASSQAWGGETQYF,TGCGCCAGCAGCCAAGCGTGGGGGGGGGAGACCCAGTACTTC
TRBD1,TRBV6-5,TRBJ1-2,NA,CASRLQGAGYYGYTF,TGTGCCAGCAGACTACAGGGGGCAGGTTACTATGGCTACACCTTC
TRBD2,TRBV7-2,TRBJ2-7,NA,CASSFVAVRGGQYF,TGTGCCAGCAGCTTTGTAGCGGTTCGGGGGGGGCAGTACTTC
NA,TRBV21-1,TRBJ1-2,few,CASPRQGALYGF,TGTGCCAGTCCGAGACAGGGGGCTCTTTACGGCTTC
NA,TRBV7-9,TRBJ1-2,once,CASSLALTGFLNYGYTF,TGTGCCAGCAGCTTAGCGTTAACAGGGTTTCTTAACTATGGCTACACCTTC
TRBD1,TRBV14,TRBJ1-1,few,CASSQGRTGWSEAFF,TGTGCCAGCAGCCAAGGAAGGACAGGGTGGTCTGAAGCTTTCTTT
NA,TRBV10-2,TRBJ1-6,once,CASTPRQINSPLHF,TGCGCCAGCACCCCAAGACAGATTAATTCACCCCTCCACTTT
NA,TRBV21-1,TRBJ2-6,NA,CASSKIPAQGANVLTF,TGTGCCAGCAGCAAAATACCTGCGCAAGGGGCCAACGTCCTGACTTTC
TRBD1,TRBV4-2,TRBJ1-5,NA,CASSQDLGGTDNQPQHF,TGTGCCAGCAGCCAAGATCTTGGCGGGACAGACAATCAGCCCCAGCATTTT
TRBD1,TRBV7-2,TRBJ1-1,NA,CASSFVTGANTEAFF,TGTGCCAGCAGCTTCGTGACAGGGGCGAACACTGAAGCTTTCTTT
TRBD1,TRBV29-1,TRBJ1-2,NA,CSGAGTDGYTF,TGCAGCGGGGCGGGGACAGATGGCTACACCTTC
TRBD1,TRBV27,TRBJ2-2,NA,CASSLLAGTGSGELFF,TGTGCCAGCAGTCTCCTGGCCGGGACAGGGTCCGGGGAGCTGTTTTTT
NA,TRBV6-5,TRBJ1-4,NA,CASSYSRGSNEKLFF,TGTGCCAGCAGTTACTCGAGAGGCTCTAATGAAAAACTGTTTTTT
NA,TRBV6-5,TRBJ1-1,few,CASTRGRNTEAFF,TGTGCCAGCACTAGGGGAAGGAACACTGAAGCTTTCTTT
NA,TRBV5-1,TRBJ1-1,NA,CASSLDREAEAFF,TGCGCCAGCAGCTTGGACAGGGAAGCTGAAGCTTTCTTT
TRBD1,TRBV6-5,TRBJ1-2,NA,CASSYAGTDYGYTF,TGTGCCAGCAGTTACGCCGGGACAGACTATGGCTACACCTTC